This T cell receptor beta chain is from a study of T cell responses to AZD1222 COVID-19 vaccine. Study-wide results and limits: Baseline seropositives among AZD1222 recipients totaled only six or seven. Distributed over spike, vaccine-associated CD4 TCRs predominated at 160-218 and 743-854. Most donors were white British and more were female, and clonal diversity was possibly underestimated.

Using immunoSEQ multiplex PCR, the repertoire was profiled, and TCRdb retains in-frame clones only, with some absent. The repertoire has approximately 150,000 clones, more than 75% of them found once; the top ten carry around 4.4%. V dropped 0 bases and J dropped 0 bases, with 13 bases sitting between them. This CDR3 is built from 17 residues. Per germline, CDR1 SGHRS and CDR2 YFSETQ. Regarding this clone: The antigen is undetermined.

The chain links TRBV5-1 to TRBJ1-5; D is uncertain. The receptor was derived from an adult who received the AZD1222 COVID-19 vaccine. Specimen: peripheral blood, collected 28 days after the second AZD1222 dose. The CDR3 bases are TGCGCCAGCAGCTTGGCCGGGCGTTTTGATAGCAATCAGCCCCAGCATTTT. As protein: CASSLAGRFDSNQPQHF. The variable domain in full, with the rest retrieved from reference TRBV5-1 and TRBJ1-5, is KAGVTQTPRYLIKTRGQQVTLSCSPISGHRSVSWYQQTPGQGLQFLFEYFSETQRNKGNFPGRFSGRQFSNSRSEMNVSTLELGDSALYLCASSLAGRFDSNQPQHFGDGTRLSIL.